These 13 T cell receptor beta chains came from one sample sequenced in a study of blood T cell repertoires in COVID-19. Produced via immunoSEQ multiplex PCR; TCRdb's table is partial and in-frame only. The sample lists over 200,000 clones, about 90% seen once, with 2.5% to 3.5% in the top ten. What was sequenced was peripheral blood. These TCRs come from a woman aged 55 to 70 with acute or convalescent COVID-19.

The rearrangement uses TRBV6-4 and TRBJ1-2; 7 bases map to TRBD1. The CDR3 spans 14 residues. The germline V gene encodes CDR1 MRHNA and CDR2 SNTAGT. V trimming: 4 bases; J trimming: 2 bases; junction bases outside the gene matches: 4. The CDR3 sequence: CASSAAGGNYGYTF. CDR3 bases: TGTGCCAGCAGTGCCGCAGGGGGGAACTATGGCTACACCTTC.

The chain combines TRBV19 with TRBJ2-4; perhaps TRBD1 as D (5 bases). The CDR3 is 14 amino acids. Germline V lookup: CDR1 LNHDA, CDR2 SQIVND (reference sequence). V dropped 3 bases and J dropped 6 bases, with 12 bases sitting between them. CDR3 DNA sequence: TGTGCCAGTAGTATTAGCAGGGTCGGAAACATTCAGTACTTC. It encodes CASSISRVGNIQYF.

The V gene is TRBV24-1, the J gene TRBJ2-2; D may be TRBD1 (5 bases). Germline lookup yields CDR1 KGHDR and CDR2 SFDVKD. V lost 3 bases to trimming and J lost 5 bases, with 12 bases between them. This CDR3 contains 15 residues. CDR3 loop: CATSDPRRTTGELFF. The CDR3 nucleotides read TGTGCCACCAGTGATCCCAGAAGGACAACCGGGGAGCTGTTTTTT.

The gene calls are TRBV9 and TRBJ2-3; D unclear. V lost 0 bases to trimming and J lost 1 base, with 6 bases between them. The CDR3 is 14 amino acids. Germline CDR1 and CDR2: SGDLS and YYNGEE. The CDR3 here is CASSVALGTDTQYF. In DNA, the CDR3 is TGTGCCAGCAGCGTAGCTCTCGGCACAGATACGCAGTATTTT. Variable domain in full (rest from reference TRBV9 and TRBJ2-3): DSGVTQTPKHLITATGQRVTLRCSPRSGDLSVYWYQQSLDQGLQFLIQYYNGEERAKGNILERFSAQQFPDLHSELNLSSLELGDSALYFCASSVALGTDTQYFGPGTRLTVL.

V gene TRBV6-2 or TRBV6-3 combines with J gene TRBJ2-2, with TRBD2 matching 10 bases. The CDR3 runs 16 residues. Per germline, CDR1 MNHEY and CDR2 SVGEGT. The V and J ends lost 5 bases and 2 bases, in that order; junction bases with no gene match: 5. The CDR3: CASSQLAGPNTGELFF. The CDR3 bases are TGTGCCAGCAGTCAACTAGCGGGACCAAACACCGGGGAGCTGTTTTTT.

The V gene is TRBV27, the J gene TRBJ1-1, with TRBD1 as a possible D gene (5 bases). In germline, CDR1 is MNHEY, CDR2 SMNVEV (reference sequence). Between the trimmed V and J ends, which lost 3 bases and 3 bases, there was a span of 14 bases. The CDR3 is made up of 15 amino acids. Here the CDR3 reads CASSFRVPQDTEAFF. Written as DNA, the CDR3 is TGTGCCAGCAGTTTCAGGGTCCCTCAGGACACTGAAGCTTTCTTT.

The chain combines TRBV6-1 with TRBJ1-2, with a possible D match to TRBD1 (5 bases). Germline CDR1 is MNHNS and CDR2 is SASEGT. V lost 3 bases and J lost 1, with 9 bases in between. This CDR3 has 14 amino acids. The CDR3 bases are TGTGCCAGCAGTGACCCAGGGCGTAACTATGGCTACACCTTC. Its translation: CASSDPGRNYGYTF.

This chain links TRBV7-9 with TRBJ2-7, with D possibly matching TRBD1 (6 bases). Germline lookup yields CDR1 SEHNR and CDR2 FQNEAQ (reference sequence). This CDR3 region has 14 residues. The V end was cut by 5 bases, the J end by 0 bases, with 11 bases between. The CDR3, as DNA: TGTGCCAGCAGCGATATCAGGGGCTCCTACGAGCAGTACTTC. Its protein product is CASSDIRGSYEQYF.

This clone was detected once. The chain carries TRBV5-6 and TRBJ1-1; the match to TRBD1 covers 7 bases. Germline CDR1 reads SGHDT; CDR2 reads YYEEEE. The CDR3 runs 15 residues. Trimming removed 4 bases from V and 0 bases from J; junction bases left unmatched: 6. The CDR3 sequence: CASSPQTGLNTEAFF. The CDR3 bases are TGTGCCAGCAGCCCCCAGACAGGGTTGAACACTGAAGCTTTCTTT.

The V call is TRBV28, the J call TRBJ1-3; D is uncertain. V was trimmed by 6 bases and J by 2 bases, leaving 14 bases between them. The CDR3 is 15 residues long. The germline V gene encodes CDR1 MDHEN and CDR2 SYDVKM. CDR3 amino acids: CASSHLGNAGNTIYF. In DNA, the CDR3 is TGTGCCAGCAGCCACCTCGGGAATGCTGGAAACACCATATATTTT.

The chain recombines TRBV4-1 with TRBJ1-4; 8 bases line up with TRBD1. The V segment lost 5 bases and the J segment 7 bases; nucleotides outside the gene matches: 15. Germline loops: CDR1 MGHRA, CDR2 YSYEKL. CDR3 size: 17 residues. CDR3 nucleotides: TGCGCCAGCAGCAAGGGGGGGGGACAGGCCGGAGGTGAAAAACTGTTTTTT. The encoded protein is CASSKGGGQAGGEKLFF.

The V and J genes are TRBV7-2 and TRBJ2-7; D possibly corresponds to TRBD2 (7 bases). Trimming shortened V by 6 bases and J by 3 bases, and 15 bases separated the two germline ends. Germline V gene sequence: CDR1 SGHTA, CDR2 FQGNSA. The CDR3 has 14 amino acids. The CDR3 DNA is TGTGCCAGCAGGAGGGGGGGAGTTGACTACGAGCAGTACTTC. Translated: CASRRGGVDYEQYF.

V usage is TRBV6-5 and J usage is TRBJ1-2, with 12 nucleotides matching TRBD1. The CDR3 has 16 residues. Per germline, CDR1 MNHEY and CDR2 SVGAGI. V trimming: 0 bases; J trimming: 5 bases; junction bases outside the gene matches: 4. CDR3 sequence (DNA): TGTGCCAGCAGTTACTCCGGGACAGGGGGCAAATATGGCTACACCTTC. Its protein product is CASSYSGTGGKYGYTF.